This T cell receptor beta chain was identified during a study of cytomegalovirus exposure and HLA in healthy donors. Notes on the study in general: A few chains tied to CMV proved CMV antigen-specific in vitro. Other equally common chains were less clonally expanded than HLA-associated TCR beta chains, a later analysis showed. Accurate prediction of HLA-A and HLA-B alleles (for most subjects) was reportedly achieved from TCR beta sequences.

V lost 5 bases, J lost 0 bases, and 14 bases lay in between. The CDR3 extends over 16 amino acids. CDR1 SGHRS and CDR2 YFSETQ come from the germline V gene. A note on this clone: What it binds is unknown.

Use of 60 Vbeta and 13 Jbeta primers characterized the PCR. Method: immunoSEQ multiplex PCR; TCRdb's copy keeps in-frame clones and lacks some. The sample lists some 190,000 clones; about four fifths were seen once. The sequence derives from a woman in her twenties or thirties in good health and CMV-seronegative. The V call is TRBV5-1, the J call TRBJ2-2, with a tentative D call TRBD2 (6 bases). The source material was PBMCs. In DNA form, the CDR3 reads TGCGCCAGCAGATCAGGGCGGGGCCCGAACACCGGGGAGCTGTTTTTT. Its protein product is CASRSGRGPNTGELFF.